This TCR beta chain appears in the sequencing data of a study of Graves' ophthalmopathy and Graves' hyperthyroidism. Enrollment excluded any patients with other autoimmune diseases, uncontrolled infections, pregnancy or lactation. Beta-chain TCR CDR3 regions were amplified from RNA transcripts. The first-round RT-PCR employed HTBI primers together with the Qiagen OneStep RT-PCR kit. A multiplex PCR was then performed as the second round. TCRdb re-derived calls from the multiplex PCR reads in MiXCR, one entry per CDR3 protein. The data contain approximately 460,000 distinct CDR3 sequences, approximately 15% of them singletons. General observations from the study: Blood also harbored most expanded thyroid clonotypes above 0.001 frequency. Sensitivity of around 70% and specificity of 72.22% were achieved by the model that predicted ophthalmopathy progression.

Comment on this clonotype: The target antigen is unknown.

The CDR3 runs to 15 residues. Germline loops: CDR1 MDHEN, CDR2 SYDVKM. Trimming at V came to 1 base and at J to 4 bases, leaving 5 bases not matched to a gene. The specimen sequenced was blood. The chain has TRBV28 and TRBJ1-2; 8 nucleotides match TRBD1. The clonotype originates from a woman in her thirties with Graves' ophthalmopathy. CDR3 region: CASSLSDRAGYGYTF. In nucleotides, the CDR3 is TGTGCCAGCAGTTTATCGGACAGGGCGGGCTATGGCTACACCTTC.